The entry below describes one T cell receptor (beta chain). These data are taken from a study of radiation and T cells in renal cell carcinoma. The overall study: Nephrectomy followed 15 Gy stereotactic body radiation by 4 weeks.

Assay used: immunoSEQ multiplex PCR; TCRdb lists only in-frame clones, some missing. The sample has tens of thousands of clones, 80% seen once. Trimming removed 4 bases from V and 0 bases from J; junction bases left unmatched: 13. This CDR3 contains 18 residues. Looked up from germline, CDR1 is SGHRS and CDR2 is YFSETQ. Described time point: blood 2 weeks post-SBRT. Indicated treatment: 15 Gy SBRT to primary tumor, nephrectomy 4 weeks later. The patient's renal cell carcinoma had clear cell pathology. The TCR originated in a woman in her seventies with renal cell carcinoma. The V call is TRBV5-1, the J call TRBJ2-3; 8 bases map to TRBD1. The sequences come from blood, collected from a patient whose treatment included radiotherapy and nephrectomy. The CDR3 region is CASSLGSQTGVSTDTQYF. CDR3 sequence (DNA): TGCGCCAGCAGCCTGGGGTCCCAGACAGGGGTTAGCACAGATACGCAGTATTTT.